This is a list of T cell receptor beta chains from one sample in a study of blood T cell repertoires in COVID-19. Here immunoSEQ multiplex PCR was the method, and the copy in TCRdb shows in-frame clones only, minus some. Seen here are about 39,000 clones, roughly nine tenths observed once, and the top ten hold 2% to 2.5%. The source material was peripheral blood. The receptors here all came from a man aged 45-65 years with active COVID-19. Both conserved end residues are part of each CDR3. A D gene is named only where the DNA matches it firmly.

. | TRBJ2-5 | TRBV3-1/TRBV3-2 | 13 | TGTGCCAGCAGCCCCGGGGTGGGAGAGACCCAGTACTTC | CASSPGVGETQYF
. | TRBJ2-7 | TRBV30 | 11 | TGTGCCTGCAGGGTTCTCTACGAGCAGTACTTC | CACRVLYEQYF
TRBD1 | TRBJ1-2 | TRBV4-1 | 14 | TGCGCCAGCAGCCGGACAGGGGCTGACTATGGCTACACCTTC | CASSRTGADYGYTF
. | TRBJ2-3 | TRBV4-2 | 15 | TGTGCCAGCAGCCAAGCGAGTTCTCCCACAGATACGCAGTATTTT | CASSQASSPTDTQYF
. | TRBJ1-2 | TRBV10-3 | 13 | TGTGCCATCAGTGAGTCGATAACTTATGGCTACACCTTC | CAISESITYGYTF
. | TRBJ1-2 | TRBV15 | 13 | TGTGCCACCAGCAGATTCAGGGAAGGGGGCTACACCTTC | CATSRFREGGYTF
. | TRBJ1-1 | TRBV3-1/TRBV3-2 | 16 | TGTGCCAGCTCATGGGGGCCCTCTGGTTTAGGCACTGAAGCTTTCTTT | CASSWGPSGLGTEAFF
TRBD2 | TRBJ2-5 | TRBV5-1 | 19 | TGCGCCAGCAGCTTGGCACCACTCAATAGCGGGAGTGTTCAAGAGACCCAGTACTTC | CASSLAPLNSGSVQETQYF
. | TRBJ2-3 | TRBV10-3 | 14 | TGTGCCATCGGAGCGCTAACTAGCACAGATACGCAGTATTTT | CAIGALTSTDTQYF
TRBD1 | TRBJ1-2 | TRBV6-5 | 14 | TGTGCCAGCAGCAGGGGGCTCGTAAACTATGGCTACACCTTC | CASSRGLVNYGYTF
. | TRBJ1-1 | TRBV7-6 | 12 | TGTGCCAGCAGCCGACCGGGGACTGAAGCTTTCTTT | CASSRPGTEAFF